Listed below are T cell receptor beta chains from one sample, sequenced in a study of T-cell memory formation after mild COVID-19. TCRdb independently ran MiXCR on the 5' RACE reads; one entry per CDR3 protein. This sample yields approximately 240,000 distinct CDR3 sequences, of which roughly 15% are seen a single time; approximately 3.5% belongs to the top ten. Sequenced sample: PBMCs or a T cell subset sorted from them (not recorded which). The receptors were gathered from a man aged 18 to 29 who had mild COVID-19 (a few samples of this study predate the infection). Cell type and time point are not known. Each CDR3 is given with its conserved first and last residue. A D gene is named only where the DNA matches it firmly. Clone size is shown for a subset of rows, as once, few, many or a class of expanded clone.

j_gene: TRBJ2-2; v_gene: TRBV27; abundance: NA; d_gene: NA; CDR3aa: CASSFAIGRTGELFF; CDR3nt: TGTGCCAGCAGTTTTGCTATAGGGCGTACCGGGGAGCTGTTTTTT
j_gene: TRBJ2-5; v_gene: TRBV20-1; abundance: few; d_gene: TRBD2; CDR3aa: CSARPSGGLQETQYF; CDR3nt: TGCAGTGCTAGACCTAGCGGGGGGCTCCAAGAGACCCAGTACTTC
j_gene: TRBJ1-1; v_gene: TRBV11-2; abundance: NA; d_gene: NA; CDR3aa: CASSLHGQNGNTEAFF; CDR3nt: TGTGCCAGCAGCTTACACGGACAGAATGGGAACACTGAAGCTTTCTTT
j_gene: TRBJ2-3; v_gene: TRBV6-6; abundance: NA; d_gene: NA; CDR3aa: CASSSHPFTGRVTDTQYF; CDR3nt: TGTGCCAGCAGTTCCCACCCCTTTACAGGGCGGGTCACAGATACGCAGTATTTT
j_gene: TRBJ2-6; v_gene: TRBV5-1; abundance: NA; d_gene: NA; CDR3aa: CASSLGTVASGANVLTF; CDR3nt: TGCGCCAGCAGCTTGGGGACGGTGGCGTCTGGGGCCAACGTCCTGACTTTC
j_gene: TRBJ2-5; v_gene: TRBV5-1; abundance: few; d_gene: NA; CDR3aa: CASSSRTPAETQYF; CDR3nt: TGCGCCAGCAGCTCCCGGACCCCGGCGGAGACCCAGTACTTC
j_gene: TRBJ2-2; v_gene: TRBV5-1; abundance: NA; d_gene: NA; CDR3aa: CASSLGQGGSGELFF; CDR3nt: TGCGCCAGCAGCTTGGGGCAGGGCGGATCCGGGGAGCTGTTTTTT
j_gene: TRBJ2-5; v_gene: TRBV24-1; abundance: many; d_gene: TRBD1; CDR3aa: CATSPGTGSLRRETQYF; CDR3nt: TGTGCCACCAGTCCCGGGACAGGGTCCCTGAGGAGAGAGACCCAGTACTTC
j_gene: TRBJ2-3; v_gene: TRBV28; abundance: NA; d_gene: NA; CDR3aa: CASSPSPGAGMGTQYF; CDR3nt: TGTGCCAGCAGCCCATCCCCGGGGGCGGGGATGGGTACGCAGTATTTT
j_gene: TRBJ1-3; v_gene: TRBV7-6; abundance: NA; d_gene: NA; CDR3aa: CASSLAGSNSGNTIYF; CDR3nt: TGTGCCAGCAGCTTAGCTGGCAGCAACTCTGGAAACACCATATATTTT
j_gene: TRBJ1-2; v_gene: TRBV6-2/TRBV6-3; abundance: NA; d_gene: TRBD1; CDR3aa: CASSLPFRTGANYGYTF; CDR3nt: TGTGCCAGCAGCTTACCGTTCAGGACAGGGGCCAACTATGGCTACACCTTC
j_gene: TRBJ1-2; v_gene: TRBV29-1; abundance: once; d_gene: NA; CDR3aa: CSVDRVPEGYTF; CDR3nt: TGCAGCGTTGACCGGGTGCCTGAAGGCTACACCTTC
j_gene: TRBJ1-5; v_gene: TRBV7-2; abundance: many; d_gene: NA; CDR3aa: CASSFSGGGQPQHF; CDR3nt: TGTGCCAGCAGCTTTTCGGGAGGAGGACAGCCCCAGCATTTT
j_gene: TRBJ2-2; v_gene: TRBV7-9; abundance: NA; d_gene: NA; CDR3aa: CASSLDTTGELFF; CDR3nt: TGTGCCAGCAGCTTAGACACCACCGGGGAGCTGTTTTTT
j_gene: TRBJ2-6; v_gene: TRBV4-1; abundance: few; d_gene: NA; CDR3aa: CASSQILGRPPSSGANVLTF; CDR3nt: TGCGCCAGCAGCCAGATACTTGGACGGCCCCCATCATCTGGGGCCAACGTCCTGACTTTC
j_gene: TRBJ2-3; v_gene: TRBV6-1; abundance: NA; d_gene: TRBD1; CDR3aa: CASSLRTGGPDTQYF; CDR3nt: TGTGCCAGCAGTCTCCGGACAGGGGGACCGGATACGCAGTATTTT
j_gene: TRBJ1-1; v_gene: TRBV6-1; abundance: NA; d_gene: TRBD1; CDR3aa: CAIRWDRGEAFF; CDR3nt: TGTGCCATACGTTGGGACAGGGGTGAAGCTTTCTTT
j_gene: TRBJ2-5; v_gene: TRBV30; abundance: once; d_gene: NA; CDR3aa: CAWSISHGTQYF; CDR3nt: TGTGCCTGGAGTATAAGCCACGGGACCCAGTACTTC
j_gene: TRBJ1-3; v_gene: TRBV19; abundance: few; d_gene: NA; CDR3aa: CASSGTTGRRSGNTIYF; CDR3nt: TGTGCCAGTAGTGGAACGACAGGCCGCCGCTCTGGAAACACCATATATTTT
j_gene: TRBJ2-5; v_gene: TRBV7-2; abundance: few; d_gene: NA; CDR3aa: CASSFSRHQETQYF; CDR3nt: TGTGCCAGCAGCTTCAGTAGACACCAAGAGACCCAGTACTTC
j_gene: TRBJ2-2; v_gene: TRBV20-1; abundance: NA; d_gene: NA; CDR3aa: CSASEPDTGELFF; CDR3nt: TGCAGTGCTAGCGAGCCGGACACCGGGGAGCTGTTTTTT
j_gene: TRBJ2-2; v_gene: TRBV20-1; abundance: few; d_gene: NA; CDR3aa: CSATAPEGTGELFF; CDR3nt: TGCAGTGCTACTGCGCCCGAGGGAACTGGGGAGCTGTTTTTT
j_gene: TRBJ2-1; v_gene: TRBV12-3/TRBV12-4; abundance: few; d_gene: NA; CDR3aa: CASSWRGWEQFF; CDR3nt: TGTGCCAGCAGCTGGCGGGGTTGGGAGCAGTTCTTC
j_gene: TRBJ2-7; v_gene: TRBV5-1; abundance: NA; d_gene: NA; CDR3aa: CASSRPGAESYEQYF; CDR3nt: TGCGCCAGCAGCCGGCCGGGGGCAGAGAGCTACGAGCAGTACTTC
j_gene: TRBJ2-7; v_gene: TRBV7-8; abundance: NA; d_gene: NA; CDR3aa: CASSTIPRSYEQYF; CDR3nt: TGTGCCAGCAGCACAATACCCCGCAGCTACGAGCAGTACTTC
j_gene: TRBJ1-1; v_gene: TRBV5-1; abundance: NA; d_gene: NA; CDR3aa: CASSIAVNTEAFF; CDR3nt: TGCGCCAGCAGCATCGCCGTGAACACTGAAGCTTTCTTT
j_gene: TRBJ2-1; v_gene: TRBV24-1; abundance: NA; d_gene: TRBD1; CDR3aa: CATSVPGQGNNEQFF; CDR3nt: TGTGCCACCAGTGTCCCGGGACAGGGAAACAATGAGCAGTTCTTC
j_gene: TRBJ1-2; v_gene: TRBV4-1; abundance: many; d_gene: NA; CDR3aa: CASSQDPGSYGYTF; CDR3nt: TGCGCCAGCAGCCAAGATCCCGGTAGCTATGGCTACACCTTC
j_gene: TRBJ2-3; v_gene: TRBV4-3; abundance: few; d_gene: TRBD1; CDR3aa: CASSQTGETLRGTQYF; CDR3nt: TGCGCCAGCAGCCAGACAGGGGAGACCCTGAGGGGTACGCAGTATTTT
j_gene: TRBJ2-5; v_gene: TRBV18; abundance: few; d_gene: TRBD2; CDR3aa: CASSERRGDSGETQYF; CDR3nt: TGTGCCAGCTCAGAGCGACGGGGGGATAGTGGAGAGACCCAGTACTTC
j_gene: TRBJ2-7; v_gene: TRBV4-3; abundance: many; d_gene: NA; CDR3aa: CASSQDLITGTASYEQYF; CDR3nt: TGCGCCAGCAGCCAAGATTTAATTACCGGGACGGCTTCCTACGAGCAGTACTTC
j_gene: TRBJ2-3; v_gene: TRBV29-1; abundance: NA; d_gene: NA; CDR3aa: CSVAEGPDTQYF; CDR3nt: TGCAGCGTTGCCGAGGGTCCAGATACGCAGTATTTT
j_gene: TRBJ1-2; v_gene: TRBV5-1; abundance: few; d_gene: TRBD1; CDR3aa: CASSSTGEAYGYTF; CDR3nt: TGCGCCAGCAGCTCGACAGGGGAGGCCTATGGCTACACCTTC
j_gene: TRBJ1-1; v_gene: TRBV12-3/TRBV12-4; abundance: few; d_gene: NA; CDR3aa: CASRGIQGMNTEAFF; CDR3nt: TGTGCCAGCAGGGGGATACAGGGAATGAACACTGAAGCTTTCTTT
j_gene: TRBJ2-5; v_gene: TRBV6-2/TRBV6-3; abundance: once; d_gene: TRBD1; CDR3aa: CASSYGTGNLETQYF; CDR3nt: TGTGCCAGCAGTTACGGGACAGGTAATTTGGAGACCCAGTACTTC
j_gene: TRBJ2-5; v_gene: TRBV18; abundance: NA; d_gene: NA; CDR3aa: CASSRQALQETQYF; CDR3nt: TGTGCCAGCTCTCGACAAGCGCTCCAAGAGACCCAGTACTTC
j_gene: TRBJ1-1; v_gene: TRBV7-9; abundance: many; d_gene: NA; CDR3aa: CASSLTFYNTEAFF; CDR3nt: TGTGCCAGCAGCTTGACCTTTTACAACACTGAAGCTTTCTTT
j_gene: TRBJ2-5; v_gene: TRBV28; abundance: NA; d_gene: TRBD2; CDR3aa: CASRPGLAGLLRTQYF; CDR3nt: TGTGCCAGCAGGCCGGGACTAGCGGGGCTTTTGCGAACCCAGTACTTC
j_gene: TRBJ2-5; v_gene: TRBV5-1; abundance: few; d_gene: NA; CDR3aa: CASTPGRQYQETQYF; CDR3nt: TGCGCCAGCACCCCGGGACGGCAGTACCAAGAGACCCAGTACTTC
j_gene: TRBJ2-5; v_gene: TRBV20-1; abundance: few; d_gene: TRBD2; CDR3aa: CSARVTSRVF; CDR3nt: TGCAGTGCTAGAGTGACTAGCCGGGTCTTC
j_gene: TRBJ2-1; v_gene: TRBV13; abundance: few; d_gene: TRBD2; CDR3aa: CASSQGLAGPSKNEQFF; CDR3nt: TGTGCCAGCAGCCAGGGACTAGCGGGGCCCTCTAAAAATGAGCAGTTCTTC
j_gene: TRBJ2-3; v_gene: TRBV7-3; abundance: NA; d_gene: NA; CDR3aa: CASQRDSMGSDTQYF; CDR3nt: TGTGCCAGTCAGCGTGATAGTATGGGATCAGATACGCAGTATTTT
j_gene: TRBJ2-1; v_gene: TRBV10-1; abundance: NA; d_gene: TRBD2; CDR3aa: CASSLAGVLWEQFF; CDR3nt: TGCGCCAGCAGTCTAGCGGGAGTTCTCTGGGAGCAGTTCTTC
j_gene: TRBJ1-1; v_gene: TRBV2; abundance: few; d_gene: NA; CDR3aa: CASSSWKMNTEAFF; CDR3nt: TGTGCCAGCAGTTCCTGGAAAATGAACACTGAAGCTTTCTTT
j_gene: TRBJ2-2; v_gene: TRBV5-1; abundance: few; d_gene: NA; CDR3aa: CASSRQPNTGELFF; CDR3nt: TGCGCCAGCAGTCGACAGCCTAACACCGGGGAGCTGTTTTTT
j_gene: TRBJ1-1; v_gene: TRBV29-1; abundance: many; d_gene: TRBD1; CDR3aa: CSVRTGRWTEAFF; CDR3nt: TGCAGCGTTCGGACAGGGCGTTGGACTGAAGCTTTCTTT
j_gene: TRBJ2-3; v_gene: TRBV11-2; abundance: NA; d_gene: NA; CDR3aa: CASSPGGARITDTQYF; CDR3nt: TGTGCCAGCAGCCCAGGAGGAGCGCGGATCACAGATACGCAGTATTTT
j_gene: TRBJ1-1; v_gene: TRBV10-1; abundance: few; d_gene: NA; CDR3aa: CASSESTKVAFF; CDR3nt: TGCGCCAGCAGTGAGTCCACTAAAGTCGCTTTCTTT